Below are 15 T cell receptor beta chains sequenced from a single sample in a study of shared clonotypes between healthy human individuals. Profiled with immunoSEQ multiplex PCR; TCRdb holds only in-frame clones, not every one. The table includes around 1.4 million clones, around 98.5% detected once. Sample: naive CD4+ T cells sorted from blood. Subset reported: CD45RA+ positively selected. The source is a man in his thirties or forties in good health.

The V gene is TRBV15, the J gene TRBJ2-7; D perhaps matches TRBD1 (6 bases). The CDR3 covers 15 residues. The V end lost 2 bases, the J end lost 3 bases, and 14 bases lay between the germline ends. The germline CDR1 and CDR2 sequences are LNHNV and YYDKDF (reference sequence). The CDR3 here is CATSRLRDTFYEQYF. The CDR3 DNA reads TGTGCCACCAGCAGACTCCGGGACACCTTCTACGAGCAGTACTTC.

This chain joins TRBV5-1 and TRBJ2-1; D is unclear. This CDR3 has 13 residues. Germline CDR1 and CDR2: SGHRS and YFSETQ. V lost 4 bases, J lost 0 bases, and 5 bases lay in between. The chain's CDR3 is CASSPASYNEQFF. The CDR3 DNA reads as TGCGCCAGCAGCCCCGCCTCCTACAATGAGCAGTTCTTC. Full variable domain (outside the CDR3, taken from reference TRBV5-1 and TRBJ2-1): KAGVTQTPRYLIKTRGQQVTLSCSPISGHRSVSWYQQTPGQGLQFLFEYFSETQRNKGNFPGRFSGRQFSNSRSEMNVSTLELGDSALYLCASSPASYNEQFFGPGTRLTVL.

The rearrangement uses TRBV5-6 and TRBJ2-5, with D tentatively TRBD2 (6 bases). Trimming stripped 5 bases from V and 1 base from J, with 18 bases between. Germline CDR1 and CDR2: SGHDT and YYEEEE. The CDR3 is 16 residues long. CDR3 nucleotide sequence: TGTGCCAGCAGTTCGCCTCCGGCGGGAACCCAAGAGACCCAGTACTTC. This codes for CASSSPPAGTQETQYF.

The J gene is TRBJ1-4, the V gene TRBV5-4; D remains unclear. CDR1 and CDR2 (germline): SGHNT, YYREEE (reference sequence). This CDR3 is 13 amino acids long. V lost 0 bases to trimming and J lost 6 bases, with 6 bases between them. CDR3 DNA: TGTGCCAGCAGCTTGGGGGCGGATGAAAAACTGTTTTTT. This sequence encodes CASSLGADEKLFF. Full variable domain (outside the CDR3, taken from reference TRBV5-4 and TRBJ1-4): ETGVTQSPTHLIKTRGQQVTLRCSSQSGHNTVSWYQQALGQGPQFIFQYYREEENGRGNFPPRFSGLQFPNYSSELNVNALELDDSALYLCASSLGADEKLFFGSGTQLSVL.

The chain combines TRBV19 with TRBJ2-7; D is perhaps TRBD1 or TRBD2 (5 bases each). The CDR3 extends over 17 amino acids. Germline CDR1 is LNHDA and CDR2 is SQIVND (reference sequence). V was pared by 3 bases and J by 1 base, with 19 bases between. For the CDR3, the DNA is TGTGCCAGTAGTATTCGGGGCGACTCCTTATATTCCTACGAGCAGTACTTC. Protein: CASSIRGDSLYSYEQYF.

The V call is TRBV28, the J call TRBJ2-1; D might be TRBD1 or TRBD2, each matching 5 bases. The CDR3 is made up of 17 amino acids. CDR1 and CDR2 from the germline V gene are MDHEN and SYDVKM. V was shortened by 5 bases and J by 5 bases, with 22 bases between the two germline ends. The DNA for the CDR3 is TGTGCCAGCAGTCCCCCATATAGAGTGGGGACCCACAATGAGCAGTTCTTC. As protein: CASSPPYRVGTHNEQFF.

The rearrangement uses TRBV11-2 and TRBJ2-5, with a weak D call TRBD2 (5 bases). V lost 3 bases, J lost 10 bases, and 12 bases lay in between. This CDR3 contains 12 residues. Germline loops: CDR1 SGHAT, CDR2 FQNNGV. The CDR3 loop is CASSFVREGQYF. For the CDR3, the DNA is TGTGCCAGCAGCTTCGTAAGAGAGGGCCAGTACTTC.

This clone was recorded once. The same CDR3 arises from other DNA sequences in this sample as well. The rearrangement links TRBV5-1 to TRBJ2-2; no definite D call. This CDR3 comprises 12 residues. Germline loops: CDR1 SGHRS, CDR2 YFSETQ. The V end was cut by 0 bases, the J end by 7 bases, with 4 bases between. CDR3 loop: CASSLEIGELFF. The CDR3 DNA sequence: TGCGCCAGCAGCTTGGAAATCGGGGAGCTGTTTTTT.

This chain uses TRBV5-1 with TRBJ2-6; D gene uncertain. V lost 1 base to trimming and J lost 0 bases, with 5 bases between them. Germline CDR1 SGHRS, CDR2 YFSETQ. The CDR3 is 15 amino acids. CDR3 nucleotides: TGCGCCAGCAGCTTGATTCTCTCTGGGGCCAACGTCCTGACTTTC. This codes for CASSLILSGANVLTF.

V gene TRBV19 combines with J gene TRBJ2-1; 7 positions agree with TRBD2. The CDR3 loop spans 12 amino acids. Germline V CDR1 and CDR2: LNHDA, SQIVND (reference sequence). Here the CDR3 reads CASGQQYNEQFF. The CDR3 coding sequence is TGTGCTAGCGGGCAGCAATACAATGAGCAGTTCTTC.

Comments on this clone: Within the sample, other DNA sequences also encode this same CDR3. CDR3: CASSLGGGSSTDTQYF. The CDR3 DNA reads TGTGCCAGCAGCTTAGGGGGCGGGAGTAGCACAGATACGCAGTATTTT. The chain uses TRBV7-6 and TRBJ2-3; 7 bases fit TRBD2. V shed 1 base, J shed 0 bases, and the junction held 4 bases outside the gene matches. The CDR3 sequence is 16 residues long. CDR1 is SGHVS, CDR2 FNYEAQ, per germline.

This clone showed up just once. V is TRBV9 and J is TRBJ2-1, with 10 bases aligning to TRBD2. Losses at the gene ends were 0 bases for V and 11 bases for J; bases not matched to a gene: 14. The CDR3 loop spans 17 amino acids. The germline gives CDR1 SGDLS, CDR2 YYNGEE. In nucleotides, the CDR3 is TGTGCCAGCAGCGTAGCTTTGGGTAGCGGGAGGCTTTCGAAGCAGTTCTTC. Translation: CASSVALGSGRLSKQFF.

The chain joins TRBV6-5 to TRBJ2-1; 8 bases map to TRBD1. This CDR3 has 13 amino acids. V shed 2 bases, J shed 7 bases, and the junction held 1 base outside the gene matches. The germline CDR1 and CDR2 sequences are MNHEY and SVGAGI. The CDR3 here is CASSYDRGNEQFF. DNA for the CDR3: TGTGCCAGCAGTTACGACAGGGGAAATGAGCAGTTCTTC.

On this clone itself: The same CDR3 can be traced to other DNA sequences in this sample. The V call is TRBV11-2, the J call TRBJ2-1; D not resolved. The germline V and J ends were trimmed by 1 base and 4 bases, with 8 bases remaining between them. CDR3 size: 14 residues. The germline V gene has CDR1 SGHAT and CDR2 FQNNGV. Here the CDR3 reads CASSLVSGYNEQFF. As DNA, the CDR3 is TGTGCCAGCAGCTTAGTTTCCGGTTACAATGAGCAGTTCTTC.

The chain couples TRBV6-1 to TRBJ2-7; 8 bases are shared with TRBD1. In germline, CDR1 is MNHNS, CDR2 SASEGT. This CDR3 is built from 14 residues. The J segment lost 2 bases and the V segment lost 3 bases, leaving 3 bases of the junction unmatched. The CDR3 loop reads CASSDRTGPYEQYF. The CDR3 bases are TGTGCCAGCAGTGACCGGACAGGGCCCTACGAGCAGTACTTC.